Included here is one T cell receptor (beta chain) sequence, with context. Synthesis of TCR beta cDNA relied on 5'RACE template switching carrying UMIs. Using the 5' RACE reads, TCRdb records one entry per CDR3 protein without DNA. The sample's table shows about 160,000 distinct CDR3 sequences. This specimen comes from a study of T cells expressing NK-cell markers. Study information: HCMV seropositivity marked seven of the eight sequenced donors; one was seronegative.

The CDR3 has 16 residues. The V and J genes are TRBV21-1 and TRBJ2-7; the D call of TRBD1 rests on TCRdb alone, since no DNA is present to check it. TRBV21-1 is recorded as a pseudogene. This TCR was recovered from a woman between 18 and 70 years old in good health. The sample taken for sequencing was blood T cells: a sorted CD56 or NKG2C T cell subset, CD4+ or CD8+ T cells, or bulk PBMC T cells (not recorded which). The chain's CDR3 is CASSKGTDPIIYEQYF.